The 17 T cell receptor beta chains given below trace back to one sample, sequenced in a study of Graves' ophthalmopathy and Graves' hyperthyroidism. Amplifying from RNA transcripts, the study obtained TCR beta CDR3 regions. HTBI primers served in a first-round RT-PCR, which a second-round multiplex PCR followed. TCRdb called the multiplex PCR reads again in MiXCR, with one record for every CDR3 protein. The sample consists of roughly 36,000 distinct CDR3 sequences, around half of them appearing once. The sequencing sample was made of peripheral blood. These receptors were collected from an adult woman with stable Graves' hyperthyroidism.

This clonotype was seen many times. The genes are TRBV20-1 and TRBJ2-5; a possible D gene is TRBD2 (5 bases). This CDR3 region has 12 residues. The V gene's germline CDR1 is DFQATT and CDR2 SNEGSKA (reference sequence). Trimming left V 7 bases short and J 2 bases short, with 11 bases between. The CDR3 nucleotides read TGCAGTGGGACTGAGGATCAAGAGACCCAGTACTTC. Protein sequence: CSGTEDQETQYF.

This clonotype was seen repeatedly, ten times or more. The rearrangement uses TRBV29-1 and TRBJ2-7, with 7 bases identical to TRBD2. Germline assignment: CDR1 SQVTM and CDR2 ANQGSEA. This CDR3 is built from 14 residues. V lost 3 bases to trimming and J lost 2 bases; unmatched junction nucleotides: 7. CDR3 in amino acids: CSVEASGSPYEQYF. For the CDR3, the DNA is TGCAGCGTTGAGGCTAGCGGTTCTCCCTACGAGCAGTACTTC.

The CDR3 loop reads CASSLAGVGTQETQYF. CDR3 coding DNA: TGTGCCAGCAGCTTGGCGGGAGTGGGGACTCAAGAGACCCAGTACTTC. The chain uses TRBV7-8 and TRBJ2-5; 7 bases are shared with TRBD2. V lost 3 bases to trimming and J lost 2 bases; unmatched junction nucleotides: 9. The CDR3 consists of 16 residues. Looked up from germline, CDR1 is SGHVS and CDR2 is FQNEAQ.

This clonotype appeared many times. The gene calls are TRBV6-1 and TRBJ1-1, with a tentative D call TRBD1 (5 bases). Trimming took off 4 bases at V and 2 bases at J, with 11 bases between the two ends. Germline CDR1 is MNHNS and CDR2 is SASEGT. There are 14 residues in the CDR3. In DNA form, the CDR3 reads TGTGCCAGCAGTGGACAACAGGTAAACACTGAAGCTTTCTTT. It is translated as CASSGQQVNTEAFF.

Regarding this clonotype: An end of the junction differs from the germline gene, which may be a read error. V is TRBV5-1 and J is TRBJ2-7; 9 bases fit TRBD1. The CDR3 sequence is 14 residues long. Per germline, CDR1 SGHRS and CDR2 YFSETQ. Here the CDR3 DNA reads TGTGCCAGCCCCGCCGGGACAGGGAACTACGAGCAGTACTTC. Protein: CASPAGTGNYEQYF. Combining the CDR3 with reference TRBV5-1 and TRBJ2-7 gives the whole variable domain KAGVTQTPRYLIKTRGQQVTLSCSPISGHRSVSWYQQTPGQGLQFLFEYFSETQRNKGNFPGRFSGRQFSNSRSEMNVSTLELGDSALYLCASPAGTGNYEQYFGPGTRLTVT.

This clonotype is labeled medium-sized (0.01 to 0.1%). The rearrangement joins TRBV20-1 to TRBJ2-7; 9 bases map to TRBD2. Germline V CDR1 and CDR2: DFQATT, SNEGSKA (reference sequence). Losses at the gene ends were 5 bases for V and 3 bases for J; bases not matched to a gene: 11. The CDR3 spans 15 residues. CDR3 DNA: TGCAGTGCTGACCCCGAAGGAGCGGGAGGCTACGAGCAGTACTTC. This codes for CSADPEGAGGYEQYF.

In nucleotides, the CDR3 is TGTGCCAGCAGCATTACAGGGGGGGACTATGGCTACACCTTC. Residues: CASSITGGDYGYTF. The chain links TRBV7-9 to TRBJ1-2, with 8 bases identical to TRBD1. CDR1 and CDR2 (germline): SEHNR, FQNEAQ (reference sequence). The CDR3 contains 14 residues. Germline trimming cut 5 bases from V and 3 bases from J; bases unmatched to any gene: 5.

In its sample, this clonotype was seen once. This chain links TRBV10-2 with TRBJ2-7; 7 bases agree with TRBD2. Germline CDR1 is WSHSY and CDR2 is SAAADI. Germline trimming cut 2 bases from V and 3 bases from J; bases unmatched to any gene: 4. The CDR3 has 14 residues. In DNA form, the CDR3 reads TGCGCCAGCAGTGAGGGGACTACAAACTACGAGCAGTACTTC. Translation: CASSEGTTNYEQYF.

This clonotype has ten or more counts. CDR3 in amino acids: CASSLPGTVGGYTF. CDR3 in DNA: TGTGCCAGCAGCTTACCCGGGACAGTGGGTGGCTACACCTTC. The chain employs TRBV7-3 and TRBJ1-2; 7 bases line up with TRBD1. Germline lookup yields CDR1 SGHTA and CDR2 FQGTGA. Losses at the gene ends were 2 bases for V and 7 bases for J; bases not matched to a gene: 7. The CDR3 totals 14 residues.

On this clonotype: The DNA is omitted, as the CDR3 cannot be located on it reliably, and the CDR3 follows TCRdb's listing. V usage is TRBV2 and J usage is TRBJ1-2; TRBD1, the D gene given by the table, was not confirmed from the DNA. The CDR3 region is 22 residues in length, termini included. CDR1 SNHLY and CDR2 FYNNEI come from the germline V gene. CDR3 protein: CASSRGGAGANVLTFGAGGYTF.

Regarding this clonotype: A read error may produce the germline difference seen at one junction end. The chain links TRBV5-1 to TRBJ1-5; a possible D gene is TRBD1 (5 bases). CDR3 size: 15 residues. CDR1 is SGHRS, CDR2 YFSETQ, per germline. This chain's CDR3 is CASSLSRGAGQPQHF. The CDR3 region has the DNA TGTGCCAGCAGCTTAAGTAGGGGCGCTGGACAGCCCCAGCATTTT.

As regards this clonotype: This may come from a read error, since a much larger clone is one base off. The CDR3 nucleotides read TGTGCCAGCAGCCAACGACTAGGTCCAGCAGATACGCAGCATTTT. This translates into CASSQRLGPADTQHF. The V and J genes are TRBV7-9 and TRBJ2-3; D gene unclear. The J call is in doubt because the DNA end fits TRBJ1-5 better. This CDR3 region has 15 residues. CDR1 and CDR2 (germline): SEHNR, FQNEAQ (reference sequence).

This clonotype was observed once. An end of the junction does not agree with germline; a read error may underlie this. The chain is built from TRBV4-1 and TRBJ2-2, with TRBD2 identical over 7 bases. CDR3 length equals 18 residues. CDR1 is MGHRA and CDR2 is YSYEKL in the germline V gene. CDR3 amino acids: CASSQDSRSSGITGELSF. CDR3 sequence (DNA): TGCGCTAGCAGCCAAGATAGCCGGTCTAGCGGAATCACCGGGGAGCTGTCTTTT.

A single count supports this clonotype. The chain recombines TRBV20-1 with TRBJ1-2, with TRBD1 identical over 9 bases. CDR1 and CDR2 (germline): DFQATT, SNEGSKA (reference sequence). Trimming removed 1 base from V and 8 bases from J; junction bases left unmatched: 8. This CDR3 comprises 14 residues. Here the CDR3 DNA reads TGCAGTGCTAGAGCTACAGGGGGCGCGGCAGGCTACACCTTC. Protein product: CSARATGGAAGYTF.

The chain couples TRBV29-1 to TRBJ2-7, with 9 bases aligning to TRBD2. The CDR3 has 13 amino acids. In germline, CDR1 is SQVTM, CDR2 ANQGSEA. Unmatched junction bases numbered 6, after V lost 4 bases and J lost 5 bases. The CDR3, as DNA: TGCAGCGTTGCGTCTAGCGGGATCCACGAGCAGTACTTC. Translating it yields CSVASSGIHEQYF.

As to this clonotype: One end of the junction fails to match germline, which may point to a read error. The rearrangement joins TRBV7-9 to TRBJ1-4; D may be TRBD1 (5 bases). CDR1 and CDR2 from the germline V gene are SEHNR and FQNEAQ (reference sequence). The CDR3 is 13 amino acids. CDR3 nucleotide sequence: TGTGCCGGCAGCAGGGCAACTAATGAAAAACTGTTCTTT. Protein sequence: CAGSRATNEKLFF.

This chain connects TRBV20-1 to TRBJ2-7, with 8 bases aligning to TRBD1. Germline assignment: CDR1 DFQATT and CDR2 SNEGSKA (reference sequence). CDR3 length: 15 amino acids. The V gene end was trimmed by 6 bases and the J gene end by 5 bases; junction bases not matched to a gene: 15. For the CDR3, the DNA is TGCAGTGCCCCCAACACGGACAGGGCAGACGACGAGCAGTACTTC. Its protein product is CSAPNTDRADDEQYF.